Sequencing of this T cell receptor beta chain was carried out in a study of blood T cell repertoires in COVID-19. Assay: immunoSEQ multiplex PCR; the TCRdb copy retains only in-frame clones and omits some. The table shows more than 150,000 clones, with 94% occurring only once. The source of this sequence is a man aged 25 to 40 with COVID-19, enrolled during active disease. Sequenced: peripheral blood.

This CDR3 is CASSPRAGGEGKLFF. CDR3 DNA: TGTGCCAGCAGTCCGAGGGCAGGGGGCGAGGGCAAACTGTTTTTT. This chain connects TRBV6-5 to TRBJ1-4; 8 bases match TRBD1. This CDR3 is 15 amino acids long. The germline V gene encodes CDR1 MNHEY and CDR2 SVGAGI. After removal of 5 bases from V and 11 bases from J, the junction contained 13 bases not matched to a gene.